These 7 T cell receptor beta chains came from one sample sequenced in a study of blood T cell repertoires in COVID-19. The assay was immunoSEQ multiplex PCR, and TCRdb's table has in-frame clones only and misses some. Among about 230,000 clones, roughly 91% were seen once, and the ten largest hold about 4%. Specimen: PBMCs or T cells enriched from blood (not recorded which). Every receptor here comes from a woman aged 30 to 39 with acute COVID-19.

The rearrangement uses TRBV5-1 and TRBJ2-2, with 9 bases matching TRBD1. There are 15 residues in the CDR3. Germline values: CDR1 SGHRS, CDR2 YFSETQ. Unmatched junction bases numbered 1, after V lost 0 bases and J lost 4 bases. The DNA of the CDR3 is TGCGCCAGCAGCTTGGGACAGGGGGGCACCGGGGAGCTGTTTTTT. Protein product: CASSLGQGGTGELFF.

The genes are TRBV20-1 and TRBJ2-7; 7 nucleotides align to TRBD2. The V and J ends lost 7 bases and 3 bases, in that order; junction bases with no gene match: 3. This CDR3 has 11 amino acids. From germline, CDR1 is DFQATT and CDR2 SNEGSKA (reference sequence). The CDR3 nucleotides read TGCAGTGAGAGGGAGGGCTACGAGCAGTACTTC. Protein sequence: CSEREGYEQYF.

This chain connects TRBV2 to TRBJ2-5; D may be TRBD2 (5 bases). Germline V gene lookup returns CDR1 SNHLY and CDR2 FYNNEI. This CDR3 is built from 13 residues. V was shortened by 7 bases and J by 2 bases, with 11 bases between the two germline ends. The CDR3 loop is CASKIREQETQYF. The CDR3 nucleotides read TGTGCCAGCAAAATCCGGGAACAAGAGACCCAGTACTTC.

V is TRBV7-7 and J is TRBJ2-1; 12 positions agree with TRBD2. Germline lookup yields CDR1 SSHAT and CDR2 FNYEAQ (reference sequence). The CDR3 contains 16 residues. The V segment lost 5 bases and the J segment 4 bases; nucleotides outside the gene matches: 6. The CDR3 loop is CASSTSLAGGYNEQFF. CDR3 DNA sequence: TGTGCCAGCAGCACCTCTCTAGCGGGGGGGTACAATGAGCAGTTCTTC.

The chain employs TRBV7-2 and TRBJ1-2; D is uncertain. CDR1 is SGHTA and CDR2 is FQGNSA in the germline V gene. V dropped 3 bases and J dropped 4 bases, with 15 bases sitting between them. The CDR3 is 15 amino acids. The CDR3 region has the DNA TGTGCCAGCAGCTTTAGCACCCCGGAGTCCTATGGCTACACCTTC. Translated: CASSFSTPESYGYTF.

This chain joins TRBV10-1 and TRBJ2-1, with TRBD1 matching over 9 bases. CDR1 is WNHNN and CDR2 is SYGVQD in the germline V gene (reference sequence). V dropped 6 bases and J dropped 3; count of bases not matched to a gene: 3. There are 14 residues in the CDR3. CDR3 residues: CASSRTGDYNEQFF. The DNA of the CDR3 is TGCGCCAGCAGCAGGACAGGGGACTACAATGAGCAGTTCTTC.

This rearrangement joins TRBV7-6 to TRBJ1-5; D gene unclear. The CDR3 totals 15 residues. Germline V lookup: CDR1 SGHVS, CDR2 FNYEAQ. Trimming took 5 bases from V and 1 from J, leaving 12 bases between them. The DNA of the CDR3 is TGTGCCAGCAGCCTCGAACCGGTGAGCAATCAGCCCCAGCATTTT. This codes for CASSLEPVSNQPQHF.